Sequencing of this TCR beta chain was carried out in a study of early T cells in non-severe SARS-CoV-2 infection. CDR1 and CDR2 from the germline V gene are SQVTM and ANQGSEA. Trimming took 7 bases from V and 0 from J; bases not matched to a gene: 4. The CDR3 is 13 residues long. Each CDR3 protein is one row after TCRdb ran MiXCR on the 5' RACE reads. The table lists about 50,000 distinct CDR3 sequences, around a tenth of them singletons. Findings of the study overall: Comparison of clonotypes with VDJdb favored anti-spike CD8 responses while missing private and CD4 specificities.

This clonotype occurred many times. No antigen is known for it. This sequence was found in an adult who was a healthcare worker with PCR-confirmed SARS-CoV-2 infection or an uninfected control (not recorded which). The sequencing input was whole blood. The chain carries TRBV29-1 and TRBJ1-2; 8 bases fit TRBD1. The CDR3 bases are TGCAGCGCCGGACAGGGTACTAACTATGGCTACACCTTC. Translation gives CSAGQGTNYGYTF.